Following are 20 T cell receptor beta chains from one sample sequenced in a study of blood T cell repertoires in COVID-19. Using immunoSEQ multiplex PCR, the repertoire was profiled, and TCRdb retains in-frame clones only, with some absent. The sample carries around 300,000 clones, more than 80% recorded once. The sequencing sample was made of peripheral blood. The receptors were sampled from a woman aged 30 to 39 with COVID-19, enrolled during active disease.

This clone has only one observation. The chain employs TRBV2 and TRBJ1-1; 7 bases align to TRBD1. V dropped 8 bases and J dropped 5; count of bases not matched to a gene: 14. Germline V gives CDR1 SNHLY, CDR2 FYNNEI. The CDR3 consists of 15 residues. CDR3 sequence reads: CASGETGTSSTEAFF. The DNA for the CDR3 is TGTGCCAGCGGGGAGACAGGGACGTCTAGTACTGAAGCTTTCTTT. Combining the CDR3 with reference TRBV2 and TRBJ1-1 gives the whole variable domain EPEVTQTPSHQVTQMGQEVILRCVPISNHLYFYWYRQILGQKVEFLVSFYNNEISEKSEIFDDQFSVERPDGSNFTLKIRSTKLEDSAMYFCASGETGTSSTEAFFGQGTRLTVV.

The rearrangement links TRBV5-1 to TRBJ1-1; 9 bases are a match to TRBD1. This CDR3 has 13 amino acids. The J segment lost 5 bases and the V segment lost 5 bases, leaving 4 bases of the junction unmatched. The V gene's germline CDR1 is SGHRS and CDR2 YFSETQ. The CDR3: CASRQGARTEAFF. CDR3 DNA sequence: TGCGCCAGCAGACAGGGGGCGAGGACTGAAGCTTTCTTT. The full variable domain, completed using reference TRBV5-1 and TRBJ1-1, is KAGVTQTPRYLIKTRGQQVTLSCSPISGHRSVSWYQQTPGQGLQFLFEYFSETQRNKGNFPGRFSGRQFSNSRSEMNVSTLELGDSALYLCASRQGARTEAFFGQGTRLTVV.

The chain joins TRBV4-3 to TRBJ2-7, with D hard to call. Trimming left V 2 bases short and J 0 bases short, with 5 bases between. Germline V gene data show CDR1 as LGHNA and CDR2 as YSLEER. The CDR3 extends over 13 amino acids. CDR3 sequence reads: CASSQLPSYEQYF. In nucleotides, the CDR3 is TGCGCCAGCAGCCAACTCCCCTCCTACGAGCAGTACTTC.

The chain joins TRBV9 to TRBJ1-1, with 7 bases fitting TRBD1. Trimming at V came to 0 bases and at J to 0 bases, leaving 5 bases not matched to a gene. CDR3 length: 16 residues. Germline V gene data show CDR1 as SGDLS and CDR2 as YYNGEE. CDR3 in DNA: TGTGCCAGCAGCGTAGGACAGGGAATCATGAACACTGAAGCTTTCTTT. Its protein product is CASSVGQGIMNTEAFF.

This chain connects TRBV7-9 to TRBJ2-7; TRBD2 aligns across 7 bases. The germline V gene has CDR1 SEHNR and CDR2 FQNEAQ (reference sequence). CDR3 length: 14 residues. The junction had 6 bases not matched to a gene; V was cut back by 4 bases and J by 3 bases. The chain's CDR3 is CASSSGLVHYEQYF. In nucleotides, the CDR3 is TGTGCCAGCAGCTCCGGACTAGTTCACTACGAGCAGTACTTC.

The chain links TRBV19 to TRBJ1-1; TRBD1 might be the D (5 bases). V lost 7 bases and J 4 bases, leaving 16 bases between the germline ends. CDR3 length: 14 amino acids. In germline, CDR1 is LNHDA, CDR2 SQIVND (reference sequence). CDR3 sequence (DNA): TGTGCCAGTACCCCAACGGGGGGGGTCACTGAAGCTTTCTTT. Translation gives CASTPTGGVTEAFF.

The chain has TRBV3-1 (or the pseudogene TRBV3-2) and TRBJ1-2; D perhaps matches TRBD1 (5 bases). Germline values: CDR1 LGHDT, CDR2 YNNKEL (reference sequence). This CDR3 spans 14 amino acids. V lost 4 bases to trimming and J lost 2 bases, with 11 bases between them. The CDR3 bases are TGTGCCAGCAGCCTTTTAGGGGCCAACTATGGCTACACCTTC. This codes for CASSLLGANYGYTF.

This chain connects TRBV5-3 to TRBJ2-4; TRBD1 is a possible D gene (5 bases). TRBV5-3 is sorted into the ORF group, with uncertain function. The V and J ends lost 0 bases and 6 bases respectively, with 16 bases between them. The CDR3 consists of 16 residues. CDR3 in amino acids: CARSLGQRFLGNIQYF. CDR3 coding DNA: TGTGCCAGAAGCTTGGGACAGCGATTTTTGGGAAACATTCAGTACTTC.

V gene TRBV9 combines with J gene TRBJ2-1, with TRBD2 matching 10 bases. The CDR3 is 16 amino acids. The germline V gene has CDR1 SGDLS and CDR2 YYNGEE. V lost 4 bases and J lost 0; bases outside the gene matches: 4. The DNA for the CDR3 is TGTGCCAGCAGCCGAAGGACTAGCGGCTCCTACAATGAGCAGTTCTTC. Translating gives CASSRRTSGSYNEQFF.

This sequence joins TRBV30 and TRBJ1-3; D gene uncertain. Per germline, CDR1 GTSNPN and CDR2 SVGIG (reference sequence). CDR3 length equals 14 residues. V was trimmed by 3 bases and J by 0 bases, leaving 9 bases between them. In DNA, the CDR3 is TGTGCCTGGAGGGGCATAAACTCTGGAAACACCATATATTTT. Protein product: CAWRGINSGNTIYF.

The rearrangement uses TRBV14 and TRBJ1-2; perhaps TRBD1 as D (6 bases). Trimming took 5 bases from V and 4 from J, leaving 11 bases between them. CDR3 length: 13 residues. Germline V gene lookup returns CDR1 SGHDN and CDR2 FVKESK. CDR3 in DNA: TGTGCCAGCAGCGTTGGACAGCTCTATGGCTACACCTTC. Its translation: CASSVGQLYGYTF.

The V gene is TRBV24-1, the J gene TRBJ1-5; a weak D match, TRBD1 (6 bases). The CDR3 extends over 17 amino acids. Between the trimmed V and J ends, which lost 5 bases and 1 base, there was a span of 17 bases. CDR1 is KGHDR, CDR2 SFDVKD, per germline. The CDR3 nucleotides read TGTGCCACCAGTGCTACCTCGGGACACCCGAGCAATCAGCCCCAGCATTTT. Residues: CATSATSGHPSNQPQHF.

The chain uses TRBV30 and TRBJ1-6, with D tentatively TRBD1 (5 bases). CDR3 length: 16 residues. Trimming pared 1 base from V and 6 bases from J, leaving 16 bases between. Germline assignment: CDR1 GTSNPN and CDR2 SVGIG (reference sequence). The CDR3 loop is CAWSDLTGLLNSPLHF. DNA of the CDR3: TGTGCCTGGAGTGACCTGACGGGACTCCTTAATTCACCCCTCCACTTT.

The chain uses TRBV19 and TRBJ2-1, with 8 positions matching TRBD2. V dropped 5 bases and J dropped 4; count of bases not matched to a gene: 10. This CDR3 comprises 16 residues. Germline V gene data show CDR1 as LNHDA and CDR2 as SQIVND (reference sequence). This CDR3 reads CASSPGPSGLYNEQFF. CDR3 bases: TGTGCCAGTAGTCCCGGGCCTAGCGGGTTATACAATGAGCAGTTCTTC.

The genes are TRBV3-1 (or the pseudogene TRBV3-2) and TRBJ1-2, with no clear D. This CDR3 has 16 amino acids. CDR1 LGHDT and CDR2 YNNKEL come from the germline V gene (reference sequence). V was clipped by 0 bases and J by 2 bases, with 13 bases between them. CDR3 residues: CASSQDSRSANYGYTF. CDR3 DNA sequence: TGTGCCAGCAGCCAAGATTCCAGGTCGGCGAACTATGGCTACACCTTC.

This clone appeared once. The chain is built from TRBV29-1 and TRBJ1-2, with 8 bases fitting TRBD1. The CDR3 length is 13 residues. Germline trimming cut 3 bases from V and 5 bases from J; bases unmatched to any gene: 5. Germline V gene sequence: CDR1 SQVTM, CDR2 ANQGSEA. The CDR3 spells CSVDPGGKYGYTF. CDR3 DNA: TGCAGCGTTGACCCAGGGGGCAAATATGGCTACACCTTC.

The chain uses TRBV2 and TRBJ1-4; no firm D call. V lost 0 bases to trimming and J lost 3 bases, with 8 bases between them. CDR1 is SNHLY and CDR2 is FYNNEI in the germline V gene. This CDR3 is built from 15 residues. The DNA of the CDR3 is TGTGCCAGCAGTGAAGCTGGAGGGCCTAATGAAAAACTGTTTTTT. This encodes CASSEAGGPNEKLFF.

The rearrangement links TRBV3-1 (or the pseudogene TRBV3-2) to TRBJ2-3, with 8 bases identical to TRBD2. The germline V gene has CDR1 LGHDT and CDR2 YNNKEL (reference sequence). This CDR3 is built from 14 residues. Trimming took 4 bases from V and 7 from J; bases not matched to a gene: 7. The CDR3 region has the DNA TGTGCCAGCAGCCCGCCCGCGGGGGGTTATACGCAGTATTTT. Translated, it gives CASSPPAGGYTQYF.

V gene TRBV6-5 combines with J gene TRBJ1-2; the D is unclear. V was shortened by 5 bases and J by 4 bases, with 11 bases between the two germline ends. This CDR3 is 13 amino acids long. The V gene's germline CDR1 is MNHEY and CDR2 SVGAGI. The DNA of the CDR3 is TGTGCCAGCAGTACACAGCCCTTCTATGGCTACACCTTC. This gives the protein CASSTQPFYGYTF.

The DNA of the CDR3 is TGTGCCTGGGAGACTAGCGGGAGTTTATCGCAGTTCTTC. Translation gives CAWETSGSLSQFF. This sequence joins TRBV30 and TRBJ2-1, with 12 bases lining up with TRBD2. The CDR3 has 13 amino acids. The germline CDR1 and CDR2 sequences are GTSNPN and SVGIG (reference sequence). The J segment lost 12 bases and the V segment lost 5 bases, leaving 8 bases of the junction unmatched.